This passage covers 9 T cell receptor beta chains from one sample sequenced in a study of lymphopenia after photon versus proton radiotherapy. This table comes from immunoSEQ multiplex PCR, and its TCRdb copy is limited to in-frame clones, with some not included. The top ten hold roughly 4% of the sample, which has over 10,000 clones, around 89% seen once. Material: peripheral blood, obtained from a patient treated with photon-based radiotherapy. The receptors were gathered from a man in his fifties or sixties with pancreatic cancer.

The chain employs TRBV30 and TRBJ2-6, with D tentatively TRBD1 or TRBD2 (5 bases each). V was cut by 1 base and J by 0 bases, with 10 bases left in between. Germline V CDR1 and CDR2: GTSNPN, SVGIG (reference sequence). The CDR3 runs 16 residues. CDR3: CAWSGLGVSGANVLTF. The CDR3 DNA sequence: TGTGCCTGGAGTGGGCTGGGGGTCTCTGGGGCCAACGTCCTGACTTTC.

This clone was recorded only once. The V gene is TRBV5-4, the J gene TRBJ2-1; a possible D gene is TRBD2 (6 bases). The CDR3 has 16 amino acids. Trimming removed 0 bases at V and 3 bases at J, with 13 bases between. Germline V gives CDR1 SGHNT, CDR2 YYREEE (reference sequence). Written as DNA, the CDR3 is TGTGCCAGCAGCTTGGCCTATCGGGGGAGCTACAATGAGCAGTTCTTC. Its protein product is CASSLAYRGSYNEQFF.

This chain joins TRBV11-2 and TRBJ2-3; D gene uncertain. The germline gives CDR1 SGHAT, CDR2 FQNNGV. V lost 7 bases and J 4 bases, leaving 24 bases between the germline ends. The CDR3 covers 17 residues. The CDR3 DNA reads as TGTGCCAGCACCATTAAGTCTGTCCCCCTCCCCGCAGATACGCAGTATTTT. Residues: CASTIKSVPLPADTQYF.

The chain employs TRBV7-2 and TRBJ1-2; the match to TRBD1 covers 8 bases. V lost 5 bases to trimming and J lost 8 bases; unmatched junction nucleotides: 10. The CDR3 runs 14 residues. Germline V gene data show CDR1 as SGHTA and CDR2 as FQGNSA. CDR3 loop: CASSPRTGSGGYTF. Here the CDR3 DNA reads TGTGCCAGCAGCCCCAGGACAGGGTCTGGCGGCTACACCTTC.

The J gene is TRBJ2-3, the V gene TRBV7-8; D unresolved. The CDR3 covers 17 residues. Germline V CDR1 and CDR2: SGHVS, FQNEAQ. V lost 1 base to trimming and J lost 0 bases, with 14 bases between them. The CDR3 DNA reads TGTGCCAGCAGCTTAGGATTAGTCGTGGAAAGCACAGATACGCAGTATTTT. It specifies CASSLGLVVESTDTQYF.

This clone was counted a few times. The chain couples TRBV21-1 to TRBJ2-7; TRBD2, the table's D call, lacks a check against the DNA. TRBV21-1 is given as a pseudogene. The CDR3 is 10 amino acids. CDR3 residues: CPRHSYEQYF. The CDR3 DNA is TGTCCGCGGCATTCCTACGAGCAGTACTTC.

This chain uses TRBV7-9 with TRBJ2-1, with D hard to call. Germline-derived CDR1 and CDR2 are SEHNR and FQNEAQ (reference sequence). This CDR3 is 15 amino acids long. Trimming removed 0 bases from V and 2 bases from J, with 8 bases in between. CDR3 protein: CASSLAVVTYNEQFF. The CDR3 nucleotides read TGTGCCAGCAGCTTAGCCGTAGTGACCTACAATGAGCAGTTCTTC.

J is TRBJ1-5 and V is TRBV6-5; D gene ambiguous. This CDR3 contains 13 residues. Per germline, CDR1 MNHEY and CDR2 SVGAGI. V was clipped by 5 bases and J by 3 bases, with 8 bases between them. This CDR3 is CASSGRNNQPQHF. As DNA, the CDR3 is TGTGCCAGCAGTGGGCGGAACAATCAGCCCCAGCATTTT.

In this sample, this clone turned up once. The chain uses TRBV5-1 and TRBJ2-5, with 11 bases lining up with TRBD2. Germline values: CDR1 SGHRS, CDR2 YFSETQ. This CDR3 has 16 residues. J was trimmed by 3 bases and V by 2 bases; bases with no gene match: 6. The CDR3 region has the DNA TGCGCCAGCAGCTTAACCGGGACTAGCGGTGAAGAGACCCAGTACTTC. This sequence encodes CASSLTGTSGEETQYF.